This T cell receptor (beta chain) was recovered during a study of blood T cell repertoires in COVID-19. Overall study context: PBMCs, B-cell-depleted T cells, or T cells provided the cDNA or gDNA that made up the material.

V was clipped by 0 bases and J by 1 base, with 7 bases between them. Germline V gene lookup returns CDR1 SGHRS and CDR2 YFSETQ. The CDR3 extends over 14 amino acids. Original analysis: Amplification of reference gene primers provided the estimated nucleated cell counts. The repertoire was sequenced with immunoSEQ multiplex PCR; TCRdb's copy has only in-frame clones and lacks some. Clone size and the V and J calls come from that table; the DNA yielded D and trimming. The sample consists of roughly 400,000 clones, 87% of them appearing once. Of note for this clone: The sample carries other DNA sequences with the same CDR3.

Clinical histories supplied by participants themselves formed the basis of cohort assignment. Sequencing was done on a sample of PBMCs or T cells enriched from blood (not recorded which). V gene TRBV5-1 combines with J gene TRBJ1-1, with D perhaps matching TRBD1 (5 bases). This TCR derives from a woman in her 50s who had recovered from COVID-19. As DNA, the CDR3 is TGCGCCAGCAGCTTGGTGACAGCGAACACTGAAGCTTTCTTT. This encodes CASSLVTANTEAFF.